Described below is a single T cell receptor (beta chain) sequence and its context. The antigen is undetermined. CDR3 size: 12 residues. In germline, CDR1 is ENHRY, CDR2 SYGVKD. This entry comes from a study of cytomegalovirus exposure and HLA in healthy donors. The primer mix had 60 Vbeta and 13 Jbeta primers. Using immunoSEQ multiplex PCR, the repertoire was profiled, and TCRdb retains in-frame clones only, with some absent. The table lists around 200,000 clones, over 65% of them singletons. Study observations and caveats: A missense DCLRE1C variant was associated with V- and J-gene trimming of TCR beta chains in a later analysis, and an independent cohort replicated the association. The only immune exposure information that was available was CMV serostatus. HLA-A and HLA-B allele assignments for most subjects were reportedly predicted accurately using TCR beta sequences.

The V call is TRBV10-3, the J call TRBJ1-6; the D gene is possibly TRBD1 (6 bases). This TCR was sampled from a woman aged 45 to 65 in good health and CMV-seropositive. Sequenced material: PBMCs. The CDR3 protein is CTTNRVDSPLHF. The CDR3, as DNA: TGTACCACCAACAGGGTGGATTCACCCCTCCACTTT.